Sequencing of this TCR beta chain was carried out in a study of response to subunit inactivated influenza vaccine. TCRdb itself ran the RT-PCR reads through MiXCR, one entry per CDR3 protein. The top ten clones hold around 9.6% of a sample with about 620,000 distinct CDR3 sequences, approximately 12% of them seen once. As concerns this clonotype: Its target is not known.

V lost 4 bases and J lost 1, with 10 bases in between. The germline gives CDR1 SGHAT, CDR2 FQNNGV. The CDR3 is 14 amino acids. Study-wide points: Authors suggested each seasonal influenza vaccination recruits few new T cells.

This material consisted of PBMCs from blood, taken on the day of vaccination. This clonotype originated in a man in his fifties or sixties who received an inactivated influenza vaccine. The V and J genes are TRBV11-2 and TRBJ1-1; the D gene is possibly TRBD1 (6 bases). The CDR3 nucleotides are TGTGCCAGCAGCTGGGACACACAGAACACTGAAGCTTTCTTT. Translating it yields CASSWDTQNTEAFF.